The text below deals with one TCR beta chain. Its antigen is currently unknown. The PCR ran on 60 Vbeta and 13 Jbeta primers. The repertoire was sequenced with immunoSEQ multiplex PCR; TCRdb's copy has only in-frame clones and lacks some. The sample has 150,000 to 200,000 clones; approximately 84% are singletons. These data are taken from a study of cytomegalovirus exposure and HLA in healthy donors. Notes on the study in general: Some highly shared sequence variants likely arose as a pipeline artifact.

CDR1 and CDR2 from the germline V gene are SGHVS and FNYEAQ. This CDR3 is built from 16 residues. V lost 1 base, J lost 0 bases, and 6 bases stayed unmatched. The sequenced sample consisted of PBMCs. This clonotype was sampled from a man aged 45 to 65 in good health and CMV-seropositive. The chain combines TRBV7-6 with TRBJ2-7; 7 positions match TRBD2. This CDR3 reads CASSLGEGRSSYEQYF. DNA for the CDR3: TGTGCCAGCAGCTTAGGGGAGGGTCGAAGCTCCTACGAGCAGTACTTC.